The clone carrying this T cell receptor beta chain occurred a few times. The antigen remains undetermined. Sequencing ends 3 residues short of the CDR3 end; the germline J gene provides the rest. The sample is drawn from a study of T cell clonality in common variable immunodeficiency. Germline CDR1 and CDR2: GTSNPN and SVGIG (reference sequence). CDR3 length: 14 amino acids. Trimming cost V 3 bases and J 3 bases; bases outside gene matches: 5. Equal genomic DNA amounts from CVID and control samples were sequenced. Repertoires were generated with immunoSEQ multiplex PCR, while TCRdb's copy carries only in-frame clones and drops some. Captured here are some 42,000 clones, none seen once; the top ten comprise 5.5% to 7%. Points from the study as a whole: Fewer deletions and N-nucleotide insertions were reportedly seen in common variable immunodeficiency TCR beta sequences.

The V and J genes are TRBV30 and TRBJ1-3; 7 bases align to TRBD1. The source material was peripheral blood mononuclear cells. The source of this sequence is a human donor with common variable immunodeficiency. This CDR3 is CAWRRGGYGNTIYF. The covered CDR3 bases are TGTGCCTGGAGGCGAGGGGGCTATGGAAACACC. The full variable domain, with the rest looked up from reference TRBV30 and TRBJ1-3, is SQTIHQWPATLVQPVGSPLSLECTVEGTSNPNLYWYRQAAGRGLQLLFYSVGIGQISSEVPQNLSASRPQDRQFILSSKKLLLSDSGFYLCAWRRGGYGNTIYFGEGSWLTVV.